Each of the 26 T cell receptor beta chains below was sequenced from the same sample in a study of cytomegalovirus exposure and HLA in healthy donors. The PCR employed 60 Vbeta primers together with 13 Jbeta primers. Clones were read by immunoSEQ multiplex PCR, and TCRdb kept only the in-frame ones, dropping some. The table has fewer than 250,000 clones, about 77% seen once. Sequencing was done on a sample of PBMCs. These receptors were obtained from a man under 40 in good health and CMV-seropositive.

The V and J genes are TRBV9 and TRBJ1-1; no clear D gene. Germline lookup yields CDR1 SGDLS and CDR2 YYNGEE. Trimming stripped 3 bases from V and 4 bases from J, with 13 bases between. The CDR3 is made up of 14 amino acids. This chain's CDR3 is CASSGGGRFTEAFF. DNA for the CDR3: TGTGCCAGCAGCGGTGGAGGGAGGTTCACTGAAGCTTTCTTT.

This chain joins TRBV5-4 and TRBJ2-1; 9 bases line up with TRBD2. The length of the CDR3 is 15 residues. CDR1 and CDR2 (germline): SGHNT, YYREEE (reference sequence). V gave up 6 bases and J gave up 7 bases; unmatched junction bases: 11. The CDR3 nucleotides read TGTGCCAGCACCAGTGCGGGAGGGCCGGGTAATGAGCAGTTCTTC. It translates to CASTSAGGPGNEQFF.

This clone was picked up a small number of times. The CDR3 region is CASSLWTGSETQYF. CDR3 nucleotide sequence: TGCGCCAGCAGCCTTTGGACAGGGAGCGAGACCCAGTACTTC. The chain couples TRBV5-1 to TRBJ2-5; 8 nucleotides align to TRBD1. Per the germline V gene, CDR1 is SGHRS and CDR2 is YFSETQ. CDR3 length equals 14 residues. V gave up 4 bases and J gave up 5 bases; unmatched junction bases: 7.

The chain employs TRBV4-1 and TRBJ1-5, with D hard to call. The CDR3 totals 14 residues. Trimming took off 0 bases at V and 4 bases at J, with 7 bases between the two ends. Germline lookup yields CDR1 MGHRA and CDR2 YSYEKL. This CDR3 is CASSQDARNQPQHF. The CDR3 nucleotides read TGCGCCAGCAGCCAAGATGCGCGAAATCAGCCCCAGCATTTT.

This sequence joins TRBV5-1 and TRBJ2-4, with TRBD1 identical over 8 bases. CDR3 size: 16 residues. Germline V lookup: CDR1 SGHRS, CDR2 YFSETQ. V lost 2 bases to trimming and J lost 0 bases; unmatched junction nucleotides: 4. The CDR3 here is CASSFRGLLAKNIQYF. For the CDR3, the DNA is TGCGCCAGCAGCTTCAGGGGGCTATTAGCCAAAAACATTCAGTACTTC.

The chain has TRBV7-2 and TRBJ2-5; 8 positions match TRBD2. Looked up from germline, CDR1 is SGHTA and CDR2 is FQGNSA. The CDR3 is 16 residues long. Trimming at V came to 5 bases and at J to 9 bases, leaving 17 bases not matched to a gene. CDR3 in DNA: TGTGCCAGCAGCCCGACTAGCGCCCCCGGGGGGGGAGCCCAGTACTTC. This sequence encodes CASSPTSAPGGGAQYF.

The J gene is TRBJ2-1, the V gene TRBV23-1, with a tentative D call TRBD1 (5 bases). TRBV23-1 is reported as an ORF; its role is uncertain. V was shortened by 6 bases and J by 9 bases, with 18 bases between the two germline ends. The CDR3 is 14 residues long. The CDR3 DNA reads as TGCGCCAGCAGCCCCTCGCCTCTAAGGGGTGAGCAGTTCTTC. This sequence encodes CASSPSPLRGEQFF.

This chain uses TRBV30 with TRBJ1-3; D perhaps matches TRBD1 (6 bases). The V end was cut by 4 bases, the J end by 4 bases, with 11 bases between. Germline CDR1 is GTSNPN and CDR2 is SVGIG (reference sequence). This CDR3 has 13 amino acids. The CDR3 loop reads CAWTTGPGNTIYF. In nucleotides, the CDR3 is TGTGCCTGGACCACAGGGCCAGGAAACACCATATATTTT.

The chain combines TRBV7-3 with TRBJ2-5; 9 bases are a match to TRBD2. The CDR3 consists of 14 residues. The V gene end was trimmed by 2 bases and the J gene end by 2 bases; junction bases not matched to a gene: 0. In germline, CDR1 is SGHTA, CDR2 FQGTGA. The CDR3 spells CASSLAGGQETQYF. CDR3 DNA sequence: TGTGCCAGCAGCTTAGCGGGAGGGCAAGAGACCCAGTACTTC.

The chain recombines TRBV11-2 with TRBJ1-2; D remains ambiguous. Germline CDR1 and CDR2: SGHAT and FQNNGV. CDR3 size: 16 residues. V lost 1 base and J lost 0, with 12 bases in between. The CDR3 loop is CASSLGAYVANYGYTF. For the CDR3, the DNA is TGTGCCAGCAGCTTAGGGGCCTACGTAGCTAACTATGGCTACACCTTC.

This chain links TRBV5-4 with TRBJ2-2, with 13 bases that match TRBD2. The length of the CDR3 is 18 residues. Unmatched junction bases numbered 9, after V lost 3 bases and J lost 4 bases. Per the germline V gene, CDR1 is SGHNT and CDR2 is YYREEE (reference sequence). The chain's CDR3 is CASSYESRLAGGTGELFF. The CDR3 nucleotides are TGTGCCAGCAGCTACGAGTCCCGACTAGCGGGAGGCACCGGGGAGCTGTTTTTT.

As for this clone: Within the sample, other DNA sequences also encode this same CDR3. The chain employs TRBV27 and TRBJ2-7; D gene ambiguous. The CDR3 runs 11 residues. V was clipped by 4 bases and J by 3 bases, with 4 bases between them. Germline CDR1 reads MNHEY; CDR2 reads SMNVEV (reference sequence). The CDR3 spells CASSSGYEQYF. The CDR3, as DNA: TGTGCCAGCAGTTCAGGCTACGAGCAGTACTTC.

There are a few counts of this clone. V and J are TRBV27 and TRBJ2-2; a possible D gene is TRBD1 (6 bases). The CDR3 totals 16 residues. CDR1 MNHEY and CDR2 SMNVEV come from the germline V gene (reference sequence). The V end lost 6 bases, the J end lost 0 bases, and 14 bases lay between the germline ends. The CDR3 nucleotides are TGTGCCAGCAGCTCTAGACAGGAGTCGAACACCGGGGAGCTGTTTTTT. Residues: CASSSRQESNTGELFF.

This CDR3 reads CASSPSPGQLNQPQHF. The DNA for the CDR3 is TGCGCCAGCAGCCCTTCCCCGGGACAACTCAATCAGCCCCAGCATTTT. The chain has TRBV4-1 and TRBJ1-5; TRBD1 is a possible D gene (6 bases). The CDR3 runs 16 residues. V lost 4 bases to trimming and J lost 3 bases, with 16 bases between them. Germline V lookup: CDR1 MGHRA, CDR2 YSYEKL.

Here the CDR3 reads CASSVLSYSEQYF. CDR3 in DNA: TGTGCCAGCAGCGTACTTAGTTACAGCGAGCAGTACTTC. The gene calls are TRBV9 and TRBJ2-7; D remains ambiguous. Between the trimmed V and J ends, which lost 1 base and 6 bases, there was a span of 11 bases. Germline V gene lookup returns CDR1 SGDLS and CDR2 YYNGEE. The CDR3 totals 13 residues.

CDR3 sequence reads: CASSPTRTSWYPTNEQFF. The CDR3 DNA is TGCGCCAGCAGCCCGACCCGGACTAGTTGGTACCCCACAAATGAGCAGTTCTTC. V gene TRBV5-1 combines with J gene TRBJ2-1, with 7 bases aligning to TRBD2. V trimming: 4 bases; J trimming: 7 bases; junction bases outside the gene matches: 20. CDR1 and CDR2 (germline): SGHRS, YFSETQ. This CDR3 has 18 residues.

The rearrangement uses TRBV2 and TRBJ1-5; TRBD1 aligns across 8 bases. Trimming cost V 1 base and J 5 bases; bases outside gene matches: 1. The germline gives CDR1 SNHLY, CDR2 FYNNEI. CDR3 size: 14 residues. The DNA of the CDR3 is TGTGCCAGCAGTGAAGTGACAGGGGATCAGCCCCAGCATTTT. This sequence encodes CASSEVTGDQPQHF.

This sequence joins TRBV28 and TRBJ1-3; possibly TRBD1 for D (6 bases). Trimming shortened V by 5 bases and J by 0 bases, and 17 bases separated the two germline ends. Germline V gives CDR1 MDHEN, CDR2 SYDVKM. The CDR3 consists of 17 residues. The CDR3 sequence: CASSPMGQLFSGNTIYF. In nucleotides, the CDR3 is TGTGCCAGCAGTCCAATGGGACAACTCTTCTCTGGAAACACCATATATTTT.

This CDR3 reads CASSRPRTDPTYEQYF. The DNA of the CDR3 is TGTGCCAGCAGCCGACCGAGGACAGATCCCACCTACGAGCAGTACTTC. The V gene is TRBV5-5, the J gene TRBJ2-7; D is possibly TRBD1 (6 bases). This CDR3 has 16 residues. Germline V lookup: CDR1 SGHKS, CDR2 YYEKEE (reference sequence). V dropped 4 bases and J dropped 2 bases, with 19 bases sitting between them.

The rearrangement uses TRBV7-6 and TRBJ2-5, with 8 positions matching TRBD1. The tail of the sequence fits TRBJ2-7 better, so the J call may be wrong. CDR1 SGHVS and CDR2 FNYEAQ come from the germline V gene. CDR3 length: 15 residues. The chain's CDR3 is CASSERGQGGYEQYF. The CDR3 DNA reads as TGTGCCAGCAGCGAACGAGGACAGGGAGGCTACGAGCAGTACTTC.

The CDR3 DNA reads as TGTGCCATCACAAGCTCGTCTAGCGGGGGCACAGATACGCAGTATTTT. It yields the protein CAITSSSSGGTDTQYF. The V gene is TRBV10-3, the J gene TRBJ2-3, with 9 nucleotides matching TRBD2. The CDR3 has 16 amino acids. Germline V gives CDR1 ENHRY, CDR2 SYGVKD. V was clipped by 7 bases and J by 1 base; unmatched bases: 9.

This CDR3 reads CASSPLLGAKNTGELFF. The CDR3 DNA reads TGTGCCAGCAGCCCGTTACTGGGGGCTAAGAACACCGGGGAGCTGTTTTTT. The chain couples TRBV7-8 to TRBJ2-2; D possibly corresponds to TRBD1 (6 bases). Germline V lookup: CDR1 SGHVS, CDR2 FQNEAQ. CDR3 size: 17 residues. V dropped 5 bases and J dropped 1 base, with 17 bases sitting between them.

The genes are TRBV6-5 and TRBJ1-6, with a weak D call TRBD1 (6 bases). V lost 3 bases, J lost 14 bases, and 14 bases lay in between. Per the germline V gene, CDR1 is MNHEY and CDR2 is SVGAGI. The length of the CDR3 is 13 residues. The CDR3 sequence: CASSYADRRSLHF. As DNA, the CDR3 is TGTGCCAGCAGTTATGCCGACAGGCGGTCCCTCCACTTT.

The V and J genes are TRBV6-4 and TRBJ1-4; possibly TRBD1 for D (5 bases). The CDR3 totals 18 residues. The ends were cut back, 7 bases at V and 0 bases at J, with 21 bases in the middle. Germline CDR1 is MRHNA and CDR2 is SNTAGT. DNA of the CDR3: TGTGCCAGCATCTATAGGGGAACCCTAGATGCAACTAATGAAAAACTGTTTTTT. Translating it yields CASIYRGTLDATNEKLFF.

The CDR3 coding sequence is TGCGCCAGCAGCCCCGGGGGCTCCTACAATGAGCAGTTCTTC. Its protein product is CASSPGGSYNEQFF. V and J are TRBV5-1 and TRBJ2-1; D possibly corresponds to TRBD2 (6 bases). Trimming cost V 4 bases and J 0 bases, with 8 bases left between them. CDR3 length: 14 amino acids. Germline V gives CDR1 SGHRS, CDR2 YFSETQ.

V is TRBV7-2 and J is TRBJ1-4, with 8 bases matching TRBD1. Germline V gene sequence: CDR1 SGHTA, CDR2 FQGNSA. The CDR3 runs to 14 residues. Trimming cost V 3 bases and J 6 bases; bases outside gene matches: 3. The CDR3 region has the DNA TGTGCCAGCAGCTTTCAGGGGGCTGATGAAAAACTGTTTTTT. Translation: CASSFQGADEKLFF.